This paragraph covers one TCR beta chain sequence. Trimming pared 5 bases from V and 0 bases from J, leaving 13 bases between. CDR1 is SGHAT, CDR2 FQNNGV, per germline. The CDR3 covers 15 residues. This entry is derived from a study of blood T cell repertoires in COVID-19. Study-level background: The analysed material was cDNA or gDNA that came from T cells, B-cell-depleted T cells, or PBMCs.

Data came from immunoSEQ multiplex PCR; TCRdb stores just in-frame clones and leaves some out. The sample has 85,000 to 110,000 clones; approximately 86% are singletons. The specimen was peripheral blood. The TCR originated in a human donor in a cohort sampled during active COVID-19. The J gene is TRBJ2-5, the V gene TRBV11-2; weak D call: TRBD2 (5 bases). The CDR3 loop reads CASSPRLLYQETQYF. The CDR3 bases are TGTGCCAGCAGCCCCCGACTATTGTACCAAGAGACCCAGTACTTC.